One sample yielded the 22 T cell receptor beta chains listed below, sequenced in a study of CD8 T cells in ankylosing spondylitis. Findings and caveats of the study: A motif in TCR beta, a set of 8 or 9 highly homologous variants, appeared characteristic of ankylosing spondylitis blood.

Their target antigens are unknown. A single record per CDR3 protein comes from TCRdb applying MiXCR to the 5' RACE reads. The sample lists about 540,000 distinct CDR3 sequences; roughly 13% were seen once. Material for sequencing was blood, either unsorted or a sorted T cell fraction (not recorded which). The source is a male donor with ankylosing spondylitis.

CDR3 protein: CASSEIDTGTDTQYF. CDR3 DNA sequence: TGTGCCAGCAGTGAAATCGACACGGGCACAGATACGCAGTATTTT. This chain connects TRBV2 to TRBJ2-3; no clear D. In germline, CDR1 is SNHLY, CDR2 FYNNEI. This CDR3 spans 15 amino acids. With 2 bases removed from V and 1 base from J, the gap between germline ends came to 10 bases.

This clonotype was detected a few times. V is TRBV5-1 and J is TRBJ2-5; 14 positions agree with TRBD2. In germline, CDR1 is SGHRS, CDR2 YFSETQ. J gave up 4 bases and V 0 bases, and 5 bases lay outside the gene matches. The CDR3 covers 17 residues. The CDR3 here is CASSLVGTSGSGETQYF. The CDR3 nucleotides read TGCGCCAGCAGCTTGGTGGGGACTAGCGGGAGCGGAGAGACCCAGTACTTC.

This clonotype was counted a few times. The V gene is TRBV6-1, the J gene TRBJ1-5; unclear D gene. CDR1 is MNHNS and CDR2 is SASEGT in the germline V gene. This CDR3 is built from 15 residues. V lost 8 bases to trimming and J lost 7 bases, with 21 bases between them. The CDR3 nucleotides read TGTGCCAGCTCAAGAGGGTATGGATTTAGGCAGCCCCAGCATTTT. The encoded protein is CASSRGYGFRQPQHF.

The chain uses TRBV28 and TRBJ2-1; 11 bases agree with TRBD2. V was pared by 6 bases and J by 2 bases, with 9 bases of the junction left unmatched. The CDR3 is 17 residues long. From germline, CDR1 is MDHEN and CDR2 SYDVKM. CDR3 nucleotide sequence: TGTGCCAGCAGGTCCACTAGCGGGAGCCCCCCCTACAATGAGCAGTTCTTC. It is translated as CASRSTSGSPPYNEQFF.

The V call is TRBV7-9, the J call TRBJ1-1, with 9 nucleotides matching TRBD1. The CDR3 loop spans 14 amino acids. V was clipped by 6 bases and J by 3 bases; unmatched bases: 5. Germline V gene sequence: CDR1 SEHNR, CDR2 FQNEAQ (reference sequence). CDR3 residues: CASSEQGADTEAFF. DNA for the CDR3: TGTGCCAGCAGTGAACAGGGGGCGGACACTGAAGCTTTCTTT. Looking up the rest from reference TRBV7-9 and TRBJ1-1 gives the full variable domain: DTGVSQNPRHKITKRGQNVTFRCDPISEHNRLYWYRQTLGQGPEFLTYFQNEAQLEKSRLLSDRFSAERPKGSFSTLEIQRTEQGDSAMYLCASSEQGADTEAFFGQGTRLTVV.

The chain joins TRBV30 to TRBJ1-1; a possible D gene is TRBD1 (5 bases). V was cut by 3 bases and J by 1 base, with 15 bases left in between. The length of the CDR3 is 15 residues. Germline V gene data show CDR1 as GTSNPN and CDR2 as SVGIG (reference sequence). The DNA for the CDR3 is TGTGCCTGGAGCGGGACGGACACCCCGAACACTGAAGCTTTCTTT. It specifies CAWSGTDTPNTEAFF.

This clonotype appeared a few times. The chain is built from TRBV15 and TRBJ2-3; 9 bases align to TRBD2. V lost 3 bases and J lost 0; bases outside the gene matches: 10. Germline V lookup: CDR1 LNHNV, CDR2 YYDKDF (reference sequence). This CDR3 has 18 residues. CDR3 DNA sequence: TGTGCCACCAGCAGTTGGACAGGAACTAGCGGGAGCACAGATACGCAGTATTTT. Translated, it gives CATSSWTGTSGSTDTQYF.

The chain couples TRBV29-1 to TRBJ2-7; D possibly corresponds to TRBD1 (5 bases). From germline, CDR1 is SQVTM and CDR2 ANQGSEA. V was shortened by 4 bases and J by 4 bases, with 8 bases between the two germline ends. This CDR3 region has 11 residues. CDR3: CSVVDRYEQYV. The CDR3 nucleotides are TGCAGCGTTGTCGACAGATACGAGCAGTACGTC.

In this sample, this clonotype turned up a few times. The chain has TRBV7-9 and TRBJ2-6; D is ambiguous. Per the germline V gene, CDR1 is SEHNR and CDR2 is FQNEAQ (reference sequence). Between the trimmed V and J ends, which lost 5 bases and 4 bases, there was a span of 15 bases. The CDR3 covers 16 residues. The CDR3 sequence: CASSQLQVFGANVLTF. The CDR3 DNA reads as TGTGCCAGCAGCCAACTCCAGGTTTTCGGGGCCAACGTCCTGACTTTC.

The chain is built from TRBV20-1 and TRBJ2-1; TRBD2 aligns across 9 bases. The germline CDR1 and CDR2 sequences are DFQATT and SNEGSKA (reference sequence). Germline trimming cut 6 bases from V and 9 bases from J; bases unmatched to any gene: 12. The CDR3 spans 14 residues. CDR3: CSAVWMREGGEQFF. For the CDR3, the DNA is TGCAGTGCGGTGTGGATGCGGGAGGGTGGTGAGCAGTTCTTC.

This clonotype was recorded a few times. The chain uses TRBV27 and TRBJ2-3; D is possibly TRBD1 (6 bases). CDR3 length: 12 amino acids. V lost 6 bases and J 6 bases, leaving 10 bases between the germline ends. Germline CDR1 reads MNHEY; CDR2 reads SMNVEV (reference sequence). CDR3 residues: CASRRDIDTQYF. CDR3 in DNA: TGTGCCAGCAGACGGGACATCGATACGCAGTATTTT.

This clonotype was counted ten times or more. The chain links TRBV24-1 to TRBJ2-1, with 7 bases identical to TRBD1. This CDR3 has 15 residues. Germline values: CDR1 KGHDR, CDR2 SFDVKD. V shed 3 bases and J 9 bases; nucleotides not matched to a gene: 10. Written as DNA, the CDR3 is TGTGCCACCAGTGATCCGGGAACCGCAGGGGGTGAGCAGTTCTTC. Its protein is CATSDPGTAGGEQFF.

This clonotype was detected only a few times. The rearrangement joins TRBV5-5 to TRBJ1-5; possibly TRBD1 for D (5 bases). The length of the CDR3 is 15 residues. CDR1 is SGHKS and CDR2 is YYEKEE in the germline V gene (reference sequence). Between the trimmed V and J ends, which lost 4 bases and 1 base, there was a span of 12 bases. The CDR3 region has the DNA TGTGCCAGCAGCGTCGGGACTCAGAGCAATCAGCCCCAGCATTTT. Translation: CASSVGTQSNQPQHF.

Turning to this clonotype: A junction boundary mismatches the germline segment, possibly from a read error. The chain joins TRBV11-1 to TRBJ2-5; D ambiguous. Germline lookup yields CDR1 SGHAT and CDR2 FQDESV (reference sequence). The CDR3 contains 12 residues. For the CDR3, the DNA is TGTGCCGGCAGCCACTACGGCGAGACCCAGTACTTC. Translated, it gives CAGSHYGETQYF.

This clonotype was observed at least ten times. The chain is built from TRBV10-3 and TRBJ2-1, with TRBD1 matching 10 bases. The CDR3 runs 14 residues. Germline V CDR1 and CDR2: ENHRY, SYGVKD. V was clipped by 2 bases and J by 8 bases; unmatched bases: 3. The CDR3 sequence is CAISERQGAYEQFF. DNA for the CDR3: TGTGCCATCAGTGAGCGACAGGGGGCCTATGAGCAGTTCTTC.

This clonotype came up a few times. This chain connects TRBV12-3 or TRBV12-4 to TRBJ1-2; D may be TRBD1 (5 bases). Trimming removed 2 bases at V and 6 bases at J, with 7 bases between. The CDR3 loop spans 12 amino acids. CDR3 protein: CASSLQGHGYTF. CDR3 coding DNA: TGTGCCAGCAGTTTACAGGGCCATGGCTACACCTTC.

This clonotype was seen only a few times. The genes are TRBV18 and TRBJ2-7, with 16 bases identical to TRBD2. CDR1 KGHSH and CDR2 LQKENI come from the germline V gene. V lost 3 bases, J lost 5 bases, and 4 bases stayed unmatched. This CDR3 spans 16 amino acids. As DNA, the CDR3 is TGTGCCAGCTCACCGGGACTAGCGGGAGGGCCGCACGAGCAGTACTTC. Protein sequence: CASSPGLAGGPHEQYF.

This clonotype was found a few times. V and J are TRBV18 and TRBJ2-3; no firm D call. Germline-derived CDR1 and CDR2 are KGHSH and LQKENI. The CDR3 contains 12 residues. V shed 3 bases and J shed 6 bases, with 7 bases lying between them. CDR3 sequence: CASSPAVDTQYF. The DNA of the CDR3 is TGTGCCAGCTCACCCGCAGTTGATACGCAGTATTTT.

This clonotype was detected many times. The chain links TRBV20-1 to TRBJ2-1; 9 nucleotides align to TRBD2. After removal of 5 bases from V and 6 bases from J, the junction contained 5 bases not matched to a gene. CDR1 and CDR2 (germline): DFQATT, SNEGSKA (reference sequence). The CDR3 has 13 amino acids. The CDR3: CSAPEGLANEQFF. The CDR3 DNA reads as TGCAGTGCTCCCGAGGGACTAGCCAATGAGCAGTTCTTC.

The chain couples TRBV4-2 to TRBJ2-2; D gene uncertain. Germline lookup yields CDR1 LGHNA and CDR2 YNFKEQ. Trimming stripped 2 bases from V and 0 bases from J, with 10 bases between. The CDR3 extends over 16 amino acids. CDR3 amino acids: CASSQFVKTNTGELFF. The CDR3, as DNA: TGTGCCAGCAGCCAATTCGTCAAGACGAACACCGGGGAGCTGTTTTTT.

The chain couples TRBV3-1 to TRBJ2-3, with 7 bases identical to TRBD2. The V and J ends lost 3 bases and 6 bases, in that order; junction bases with no gene match: 6. This CDR3 region has 14 residues. Germline V gene sequence: CDR1 LGHDT, CDR2 YNNKEL (reference sequence). CDR3 sequence: CASSQGLPGDTQYF. Written as DNA, the CDR3 is TGTGCCAGCAGCCAGGGACTACCGGGGGATACGCAGTATTTT.

In this sample, this clonotype turned up a few times. The chain joins TRBV5-1 to TRBJ2-1, with 11 bases lining up with TRBD2. The V gene's germline CDR1 is SGHRS and CDR2 YFSETQ. The CDR3 extends over 16 amino acids. Trimming cost V 2 bases and J 2 bases; bases outside gene matches: 3. In nucleotides, the CDR3 is TGCGCCAGCAGCTTACTGACTAGCGGGACCTACAATGAGCAGTTCTTC. Amino acids: CASSLLTSGTYNEQFF.